These 18 T cell receptor beta chains came from one sample sequenced in a study of blood T cell repertoires in COVID-19. Clones were sequenced by immunoSEQ multiplex PCR, and TCRdb holds only the in-frame ones, with some missing. This sample has under 20,000 clones, with 84% found just once. Sequences were obtained from peripheral blood. Receptors were obtained from a human donor in a cohort sampled during active COVID-19.

The rearrangement joins TRBV7-2 to TRBJ2-1, with TRBD2 as a possible D gene (6 bases). This CDR3 region has 13 residues. V was shortened by 5 bases and J by 6 bases, with 11 bases between the two germline ends. Germline CDR1 SGHTA, CDR2 FQGNSA. CDR3 amino acids: CASSKTSFNEQFF. The CDR3 DNA is TGTGCCAGCAGCAAGACTAGTTTCAATGAGCAGTTCTTC.

The chain is built from TRBV7-9 and TRBJ1-2, with a possible D match to TRBD1 (6 bases). The germline CDR1 and CDR2 sequences are SEHNR and FQNEAQ (reference sequence). V lost 6 bases and J lost 4, with 18 bases in between. This CDR3 spans 15 amino acids. CDR3 sequence: CASSLAGALAYGYTF. CDR3 coding DNA: TGTGCCAGCAGTTTGGCAGGGGCGCTTGCCTATGGCTACACCTTC.

V and J are TRBV15 and TRBJ2-3; D is unclear. The V gene lost 1 base and the J gene lost 3 bases, with 11 bases spanning the gap. Germline CDR1 is LNHNV and CDR2 is YYDKDF (reference sequence). This CDR3 has 15 residues. The CDR3 nucleotides read TGTGCCACCAGCAGAGCTCCCCTAGAGACAGATACGCAGTATTTT. Encoded protein: CATSRAPLETDTQYF.

This clone was seen just once. This chain joins TRBV29-1 and TRBJ1-2; 10 nucleotides agree with TRBD1. This CDR3 comprises 13 residues. Per germline, CDR1 SQVTM and CDR2 ANQGSEA. Unmatched junction bases numbered 7, after V lost 7 bases and J lost 5 bases. CDR3 in amino acids: CSADRDRGYGYTF. CDR3 sequence (DNA): TGCAGCGCCGACCGGGACAGGGGTTATGGCTACACCTTC.

The V call is TRBV28, the J call TRBJ2-5; 14 positions match TRBD2. CDR3 size: 15 residues. Germline trimming cut 5 bases from V and 4 bases from J; bases unmatched to any gene: 3. CDR1 is MDHEN, CDR2 SYDVKM, per germline. The CDR3 sequence is CASSAGLAGGETQYF. The CDR3 DNA is TGTGCCAGCAGTGCAGGACTAGCGGGAGGAGAGACCCAGTACTTC. Full variable domain (outside the CDR3, taken from reference TRBV28 and TRBJ2-5): DVKVTQSSRYLVKRTGEKVFLECVQDMDHENMFWYRQDPGLGLRLIYFSYDVKMKEKGDIPEGYSVSREKKERFSLILESASTNQTSMYLCASSAGLAGGETQYFGPGTRLLVL.

This chain links TRBV29-1 with TRBJ2-2; 8 bases map to TRBD2. Germline V gene lookup returns CDR1 SQVTM and CDR2 ANQGSEA. The trim removed 5 bases at V and 0 bases at J, leaving 2 bases unmatched. The CDR3 spans 14 residues. The CDR3 coding sequence is TGCAGCGTTTCACTAGCGGCGAACACCGGGGAGCTGTTTTTT. It codes for CSVSLAANTGELFF.

This sequence joins TRBV27 and TRBJ2-2, with 8 bases lining up with TRBD2. CDR1 is MNHEY and CDR2 is SMNVEV in the germline V gene (reference sequence). The CDR3 is made up of 18 amino acids. V lost 5 bases and J lost 5; bases outside the gene matches: 16. CDR3 in DNA: TGTGCCAGCAGTCCTTCACTCAGACTATCGGGAGGGACCGGGGAGCTGTTTTTT. It encodes CASSPSLRLSGGTGELFF.

The V gene is TRBV19, the J gene TRBJ2-3, with 9 positions matching TRBD1. Germline V gives CDR1 LNHDA, CDR2 SQIVND (reference sequence). The trim removed 7 bases at V and 2 bases at J, leaving 4 bases unmatched. There are 14 residues in the CDR3. CDR3 nucleotide sequence: TGTGCCAGTAAGGGGACAGGGTACACAGATACGCAGTATTTT. Translated: CASKGTGYTDTQYF.

This clone was observed a handful of times. The chain carries TRBV21-1 and TRBJ2-7; TRBD1, the D gene given by the table, was not confirmed from the DNA. TRBV21-1 is an annotated pseudogene. The CDR3 sequence is 16 residues long. CDR3 nucleotides: TGTGCCAGCAGCCCACCCCCCTGGACAGGGGACTACGAGCAGTACTTC. Protein sequence: CASSPPPWTGDYEQYF.

The rearrangement uses TRBV7-2 and TRBJ1-1; D perhaps matches TRBD1 (6 bases). Germline CDR1 reads SGHTA; CDR2 reads FQGNSA. The CDR3 length is 14 residues. V gave up 5 bases and J gave up 1 base, with 11 bases separating them. The DNA of the CDR3 is TGTGCCAGCAGCAGGGGACACGCGAACACTGAAGCTTTCTTT. As protein: CASSRGHANTEAFF.

This sequence joins TRBV7-2 and TRBJ1-3; the D is unclear. The germline gives CDR1 SGHTA, CDR2 FQGNSA. The CDR3 loop spans 15 amino acids. The ends were cut back, 5 bases at V and 0 bases at J, with 11 bases in the middle. CDR3 protein: CASSVNRFSGNTIYF. Here the CDR3 DNA reads TGTGCCAGCAGCGTCAACAGATTCTCTGGAAACACCATATATTTT.

In this sample, this clone turned up a few times. The rearrangement uses TRBV5-4 and TRBJ1-1, with D possibly being TRBD1 (6 bases). V gave up 4 bases and J gave up 3 bases, with 16 bases separating them. The CDR3 extends over 15 amino acids. Germline V lookup: CDR1 SGHNT, CDR2 YYREEE (reference sequence). This CDR3 reads CASSPGSGGYTEAFF. The DNA of the CDR3 is TGTGCCAGCAGCCCAGGCTCGGGGGGCTACACTGAAGCTTTCTTT.

CDR3 region: CSGGQPNTEAFF. In DNA form, the CDR3 reads TGCAGCGGGGGACAGCCGAACACTGAAGCTTTCTTT. The chain links TRBV29-1 to TRBJ1-1, with TRBD1 matching 7 bases. Trimming cost V 7 bases and J 1 base; bases outside gene matches: 3. The germline V gene has CDR1 SQVTM and CDR2 ANQGSEA. The CDR3 has 12 residues.

The rearrangement uses TRBV3-1 (or the pseudogene TRBV3-2) and TRBJ2-5; no clear D. This CDR3 comprises 14 residues. CDR1 and CDR2 from the germline V gene are LGHDT and YNNKEL (reference sequence). Trimming removed 2 bases at V and 5 bases at J, with 12 bases between. The CDR3 DNA reads as TGTGCCAGCAGCCAACAGACTTTGGTGGAGACCCAGTACTTC. Translation: CASSQQTLVETQYF.

The chain combines TRBV10-3 with TRBJ1-4; 8 nucleotides line up with TRBD1. Germline V CDR1 and CDR2: ENHRY, SYGVKD. The CDR3 spans 15 residues. Trimming removed 0 bases from V and 7 bases from J; junction bases left unmatched: 4. CDR3 nucleotides: TGTGCCATCAGTGAGTCGGAAGGACAGGGTGAAAAACTGTTTTTT. The encoded protein is CAISESEGQGEKLFF.

The CDR3 DNA is TGTGCCAGCAGTAAAAAGCGAGGACAGGGCATAGGGTACACAGATACGCAGTATTTT. This translates into CASSKKRGQGIGYTDTQYF. The V and J genes are TRBV6-2 or TRBV6-3 and TRBJ2-3; 8 bases align to TRBD1. This CDR3 contains 19 residues. The germline V gene encodes CDR1 MNHEY and CDR2 SVGEGT. Germline trimming cut 5 bases from V and 2 bases from J; bases unmatched to any gene: 18.

The V call is TRBV4-3, the J call TRBJ2-1; 9 nucleotides match TRBD2. Losses at the gene ends were 1 base for V and 6 bases for J; bases not matched to a gene: 4. The V gene's germline CDR1 is LGHNA and CDR2 YSLEER. The CDR3 is 15 amino acids. The CDR3 bases are TGCGCCAGCAGCCAAGTCGCGGGAGGGTTCAATGAGCAGTTCTTC. Its protein product is CASSQVAGGFNEQFF.

This sequence joins TRBV9 and TRBJ2-2, with a tentative D call TRBD2 (6 bases). Germline lookup yields CDR1 SGDLS and CDR2 YYNGEE. This CDR3 is 18 amino acids long. The V end lost 4 bases, the J end lost 5 bases, and 24 bases lay between the germline ends. The CDR3 DNA follows: TGTGCCAGCAGCCATAACGCTAGCGTTACAAAAGTTACCGGGGAGCTGTTTTTT. Its protein product is CASSHNASVTKVTGELFF.